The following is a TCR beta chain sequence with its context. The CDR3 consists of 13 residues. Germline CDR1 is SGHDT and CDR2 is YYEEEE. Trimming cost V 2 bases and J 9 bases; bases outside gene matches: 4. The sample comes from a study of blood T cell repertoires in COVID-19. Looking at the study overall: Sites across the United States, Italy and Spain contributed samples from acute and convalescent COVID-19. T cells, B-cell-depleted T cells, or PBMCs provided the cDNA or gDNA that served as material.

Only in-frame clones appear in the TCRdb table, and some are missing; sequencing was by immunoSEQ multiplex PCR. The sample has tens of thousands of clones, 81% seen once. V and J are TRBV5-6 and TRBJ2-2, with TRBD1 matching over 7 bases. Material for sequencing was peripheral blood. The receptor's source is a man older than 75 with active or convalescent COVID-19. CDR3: CASSLGGGRELFF. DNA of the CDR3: TGTGCCAGCAGCTTAGGGGGCGGGCGGGAGCTGTTTTTT. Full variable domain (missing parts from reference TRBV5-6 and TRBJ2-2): DAGVTQSPTHLIKTRGQQVTLRCSPKSGHDTVSWYQQALGQGPQFIFQYYEEEERQRGNFPDRFSGHQFPNYSSELNVNALLLGDSALYLCASSLGGGRELFFGEGSRLTVL.